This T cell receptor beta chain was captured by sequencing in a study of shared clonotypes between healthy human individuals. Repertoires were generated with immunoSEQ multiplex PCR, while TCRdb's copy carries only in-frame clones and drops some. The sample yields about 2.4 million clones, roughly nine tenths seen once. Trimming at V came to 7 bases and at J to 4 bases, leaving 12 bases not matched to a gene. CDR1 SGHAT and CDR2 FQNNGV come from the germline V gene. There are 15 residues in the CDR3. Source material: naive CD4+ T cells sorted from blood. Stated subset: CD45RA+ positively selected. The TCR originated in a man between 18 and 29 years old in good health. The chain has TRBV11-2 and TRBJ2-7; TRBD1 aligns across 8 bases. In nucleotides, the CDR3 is TGTGCCAGCACCCTAGGACAGGGAATATCTTACGAGCAGTACTTC. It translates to CASTLGQGISYEQYF.